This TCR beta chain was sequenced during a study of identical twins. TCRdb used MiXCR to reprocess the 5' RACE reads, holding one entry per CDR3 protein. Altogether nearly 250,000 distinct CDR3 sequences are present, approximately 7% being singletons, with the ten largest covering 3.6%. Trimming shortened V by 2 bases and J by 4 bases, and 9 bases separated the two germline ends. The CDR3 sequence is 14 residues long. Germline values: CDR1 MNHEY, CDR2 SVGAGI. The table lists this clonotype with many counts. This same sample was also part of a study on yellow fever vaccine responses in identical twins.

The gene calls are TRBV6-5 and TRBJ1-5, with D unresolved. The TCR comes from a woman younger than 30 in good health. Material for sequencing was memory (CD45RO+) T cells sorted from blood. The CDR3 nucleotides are TGTGCCAGCAGTTACCGGGGAGGTAATCAGCCCCAGCATTTT. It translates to CASSYRGGNQPQHF.